Listed here is a single T cell receptor beta chain. The junction had 6 bases not matched to a gene; V was cut back by 6 bases and J by 3 bases. Germline values: CDR1 MDHEN, CDR2 SYDVKM. The CDR3 runs to 15 residues. Here immunoSEQ multiplex PCR was the method, and the copy in TCRdb shows in-frame clones only, minus some. Here the sample spans about 74,000 clones, 80% being singletons. The data belong to a study of T cell clones after liver transplantation. The wider study: Until 12-24 months post-transplant, subjects got standard immunosuppression and no induction.

The rearrangement joins TRBV28 to TRBJ2-3, with 10 bases that match TRBD1. This TCR came from a human donor who received a liver transplant. The sample in question was CD4+ T cells from blood, obtained before liver transplant. Here the CDR3 DNA reads TGTGCCAGCAGCGGTCGGGACAGGGGAACAGATACGCAGTATTTT. Residues: CASSGRDRGTDTQYF.